This is a list of T cell receptor beta chains from one sample in a study of identical twins. TCRdb used MiXCR to reprocess the 5' RACE reads, holding one entry per CDR3 protein. The sample shows hundreds of thousands of distinct CDR3 sequences, 15% to 20% of them seen only once. These data also formed part of another study, on T cells expressing NK-cell markers.

Sequenced material: PBMCs. These receptors all come from a woman aged 18 to 35 in good health. CDR3s include the opening cysteine and the closing phenylalanine or tryptophan. Each record gives: V gene, J gene, clone size, D gene, CDR3 DNA, CDR3 protein. A D gene is named only where the DNA matches it firmly. Where a row states a size, it is once, few, many or the class of an expanded clone; other rows omit it.

TRBV20-1	TRBJ2-3	NA	TRBD1	TGCAGTGCTAGAAAGGGGGCCACAGATACGCAGTATTTT	CSARKGATDTQYF
TRBV20-1	TRBJ2-7	few	TRBD1	TGCAGTGCTAGGGTGCGGGACAGGCCCTACGAGCAGTACTTC	CSARVRDRPYEQYF
TRBV3-1	TRBJ1-1	few	NA	TGTGCCAGCAGCCAAGGGCAGGGTTACCCTGACACTGAAGCTTTCTTT	CASSQGQGYPDTEAFF
TRBV30	TRBJ2-6	NA	NA	TGTGCCTGGAGCGGAAGTAGGGTGTACTCTGGGGCCAACGTCCTGACTTTC	CAWSGSRVYSGANVLTF
TRBV12-3/TRBV12-4	TRBJ2-1	NA	NA	TGTGCCAGCAGTTTCGACTTGGGCCCCCGTGAGCAGTTCTTC	CASSFDLGPREQFF
TRBV5-6	TRBJ2-3	few	NA	TGTGCCAGCAGCTTCGCGGACCGTAGCACAGATACGCAGTATTTT	CASSFADRSTDTQYF
TRBV4-3	TRBJ2-3	few	TRBD2	TGCGCCAGCAGCCACCAAACCGGGACTAGCAGAACAGATACGCAGTATTTT	CASSHQTGTSRTDTQYF
TRBV27	TRBJ2-1	NA	TRBD2	TGTGCCAGCAGTCCACTAGCGGGGGGGATCAATGAGCAGTTCTTC	CASSPLAGGINEQFF
TRBV4-1	TRBJ2-1	NA	NA	TGCGCCACCCCGGACAGTCTGGGTGAGCAGTTCTTC	CATPDSLGEQFF
TRBV7-8	TRBJ2-3	NA	TRBD2	TGTGCCAGCAGCTCCGGACCCGGGGGGGATACGCAGTATTTT	CASSSGPGGDTQYF
TRBV29-1	TRBJ2-1	NA	TRBD1	TGCAGCCTACCTCGGGACAGGGGGACTGAGCAGTTCTTC	CSLPRDRGTEQFF
TRBV6-1	TRBJ1-4	few	NA	TGTGCCAGCAGAAGGGGTCAGGGAGGGGATGAAAAACTGTTTTTT	CASRRGQGGDEKLFF
TRBV6-1	TRBJ2-5	few	TRBD1	TGTGCCAGCAGTGGTGGGGGGACAGGGCAAGAGACCCAGTACTTC	CASSGGGTGQETQYF
TRBV20-1	TRBJ1-6	NA	TRBD1	TGCAGTGCTAGCCGAGTGGTGGGACAGGGAGAATCACCCCTCCACTTT	CSASRVVGQGESPLHF
TRBV6-1	TRBJ2-5	few	NA	TGTGCCAGCAGTGAAGCGCTTCAGCTCTCGGACTTC	CASSEALQLSDF
TRBV7-2	TRBJ2-5	few	NA	TGTGCCAGCAGCCCGTCACTAGCCAGGAGGCAAGAGACCCAGTACTTC	CASSPSLARRQETQYF
TRBV20-1	TRBJ2-7	NA	TRBD2	TGCAGTGCTCGCGGACTAGCGGGAGGGGACGAGCAGTACTTC	CSARGLAGGDEQYF
TRBV7-8	TRBJ2-5	NA	NA	TGTGCCAGCAGCCACCCCCTTAGAGAGGGGACCCAGTACTTC	CASSHPLREGTQYF
TRBV4-3	TRBJ1-1	few	NA	TGCGCCAGCAGCCAGCATTTTCCCAGGGTCAACACTGAAGCTTTCTTT	CASSQHFPRVNTEAFF
TRBV20-1	TRBJ2-1	few	NA	TGCAGTGCTAGGTCAAACCACAATGAGCAGTTCTTC	CSARSNHNEQFF
TRBV6-5	TRBJ1-3	few	TRBD1	TGTGCCAGCAGTTACTCGTGGGACAGGTTTTTGTCTGGAAACACCATATATTTT	CASSYSWDRFLSGNTIYF
TRBV20-1	TRBJ2-3	NA	TRBD2	TGCAGTGGATCGGCGGGGGGGACTGATACGCAGTATTTT	CSGSAGGTDTQYF
TRBV5-4	TRBJ2-3	few	TRBD2	TGTGCCAGCAGCACGAGACTAGCGCCCCCAGATACGCAGTATTTT	CASSTRLAPPDTQYF
TRBV20-1	TRBJ2-7	NA	NA	TGCAGTGCTAGGGGCTTGGATACCTACGAGCAGTACTTC	CSARGLDTYEQYF
TRBV20-1	TRBJ2-7	NA	TRBD1	TGCAGTGCCCGGCAAGGGGGCCTCGACGAGCAGTACTTC	CSARQGGLDEQYF
TRBV10-3	TRBJ1-1	few	NA	TGTGCCATCAGTGAGCGTCGACGGGCACAGGGCACTGAAGCTTTCTTT	CAISERRRAQGTEAFF
TRBV7-2	TRBJ2-7	NA	NA	TGTGCCAGCAGCTACGACCCCTACGAGCAGTACTTC	CASSYDPYEQYF
TRBV29-1	TRBJ2-2	few	NA	TGCAGCTTCCGATCGACAGCCGGGGAGCTGTTTTTT	CSFRSTAGELFF
TRBV5-1	TRBJ2-3	NA	NA	TGCGCCAGCCGGGGGCGTGGAGACACAGATACGCAGTATTTT	CASRGRGDTDTQYF
TRBV10-1	TRBJ2-3	few	NA	TGCGCCAGCAGTGACCCCTCCGGGGAAAGCACAGATACGCAGTATTTT	CASSDPSGESTDTQYF
TRBV5-1	TRBJ2-5	many	TRBD2	TGCGCCAGCAGCCTCGGGACTAGTGGTATAGAGACCCAGTACTTC	CASSLGTSGIETQYF
TRBV12-3/TRBV12-4	TRBJ2-3	NA	NA	TGTGCCAGCAGAAGTGCTAGCACAGATACGCAGTATTTT	CASRSASTDTQYF
TRBV5-1	TRBJ2-7	few	NA	TGCGCCAGCGAAGAGTCCGGGAACCTGGCTCGGGAGCAGTACTTC	CASEESGNLAREQYF
TRBV6-2/TRBV6-3	TRBJ1-1	few	NA	TGTGCCAGCAGTTACGGAAAGAAAGCTTTCTTT	CASSYGKKAFF
TRBV7-2	TRBJ2-3	few	TRBD2	TGTGCCAGCGAGCGGGGGGGAACAGATACGCAGTATTTT	CASERGGTDTQYF
TRBV30	TRBJ1-2	NA	TRBD1	TGTGCCTGGACCCCTCACAGGGGCTATGGCTACACCTTC	CAWTPHRGYGYTF
TRBV20-1	TRBJ2-2	NA	TRBD2	TGCAGTGCTAGAGACCCCGGCGCTAGCGGGAGCACCGGGGAGCTGTTTTTT	CSARDPGASGSTGELFF
TRBV7-2	TRBJ1-3	NA	NA	TGTGCCAGCAGCTTAAAAACCGGATTTACTGGAAACACCATATATTTT	CASSLKTGFTGNTIYF
TRBV25-1	TRBJ2-5	few	NA	TGTGCCAGCAGTGAATGGAGGGAGGTGATTGGAGAGACCCAGTACTTC	CASSEWREVIGETQYF
TRBV20-1	TRBJ2-2	few	TRBD1	TGCAGTGCTGGGAGACAGGGCGACACCGGGGAGCTGTTTTTT	CSAGRQGDTGELFF
TRBV7-2	TRBJ2-5	few	NA	TGTGCCAGCAGCTTAGGGATTAGCGGAGTGACCCAGTACTTC	CASSLGISGVTQYF
TRBV27	TRBJ1-1	NA	TRBD1	TGTGCCAGCAAACAGGGGTCCACTGAAGCTTTCTTT	CASKQGSTEAFF
TRBV4-3	TRBJ2-5	NA	TRBD2	TGCGCCAGCAGCCCTTTAGCGGGAGGGCCGTGGGAGACCCAGTACTTC	CASSPLAGGPWETQYF
TRBV20-1	TRBJ2-1	few	TRBD2	TGCAGTGCTAGATCCGGGACTAGCGGGTTCAATGAGCAGTTCTTC	CSARSGTSGFNEQFF
TRBV10-3	TRBJ2-7	NA	NA	TGTGCCATCAGGAGAGAGGGTTACTACGAGCAGTACTTC	CAIRREGYYEQYF
TRBV5-1	TRBJ1-5	once	NA	TGCGCCAGCAGCCGGCATCCCAATCAGCCCCAGCATTTT	CASSRHPNQPQHF
TRBV7-2	TRBJ2-1	many	TRBD2	TGTGCCAGCAGCTTGGGGACTAGCGGGAGCAATGAGCAGTTCTTC	CASSLGTSGSNEQFF
TRBV10-1	TRBJ2-4	NA	NA	TGCGCCAGCAGTGAGGGAGGTCTACAAAACATTCAGTACTTC	CASSEGGLQNIQYF
TRBV7-9	TRBJ2-1	few	TRBD2	TGTGCCAGCAGCTTAGGCGGCGGGAGTATTGAGTTCTTC	CASSLGGGSIEFF
TRBV6-1	TRBJ1-3	NA	NA	TGTGCCAGCACCTATGCAGGGTCAGGAAACACCATATATTTT	CASTYAGSGNTIYF
TRBV10-3	TRBJ2-1	few	NA	TGTGCCATCAGTGATCCCAGGACTCGTGCGAGCTCCTACAATGAGCAGTTCTTC	CAISDPRTRASSYNEQFF